A selection of T cell receptor beta chains follows, all from one sample in a study of T-cell memory formation after mild COVID-19. A single record per CDR3 protein comes from TCRdb applying MiXCR to the 5' RACE reads. The repertoire consists of a few hundred thousand distinct CDR3 sequences, with 8.2% occurring once and the leading ten covering 22%. Sequencing used PBMCs or a T cell subset sorted from them (not recorded which). All receptors come from a young man who had mild COVID-19 (a few samples of this study predate the infection). Cell type and time point are not known. Each CDR3 is given with its conserved first and last residue. Fields, in order: clone size, V gene, D gene, J gene, CDR3 DNA, CDR3 protein. A D gene is named only where the DNA matches it firmly. Size tells how often a clone was seen (once, few, many) or the class of an expanded clone, and some rows leave it out.

clone_size: NA
v_call: TRBV12-3/TRBV12-4
d_call: TRBD1
j_call: TRBJ1-5
cdr3_nt: TGTGCCAGCAACAGGGGGGGGCAAGGCAATCAGCCCCAGCATTTT
cdr3_aa: CASNRGGQGNQPQHF

clone_size: NA
v_call: TRBV4-2
d_call: NA
j_call: TRBJ2-5
cdr3_nt: TGTGCCAGCAGCCAAGCCCGGGACGCAGGAGGGACCCAGTACTTC
cdr3_aa: CASSQARDAGGTQYF

clone_size: few
v_call: TRBV7-9
d_call: TRBD2
j_call: TRBJ2-3
cdr3_nt: TGTGCCAGCAGTGATACTAGCGGGGGACCCGGGGATACGCAGTATTTT
cdr3_aa: CASSDTSGGPGDTQYF

clone_size: NA
v_call: TRBV12-3/TRBV12-4
d_call: TRBD1
j_call: TRBJ1-6
cdr3_nt: TGTGCCAGCAGCAGGGACAGGGGAACTTCACCCCTCCACTTT
cdr3_aa: CASSRDRGTSPLHF

clone_size: NA
v_call: TRBV15
d_call: NA
j_call: TRBJ2-1
cdr3_nt: TGTGCCACCAGCAGAGAGAACCACAATGAGCAGTTCTTC
cdr3_aa: CATSRENHNEQFF

clone_size: NA
v_call: TRBV7-9
d_call: TRBD1
j_call: TRBJ2-5
cdr3_nt: TGTGCCAGCAGCTCCGGGGACAGGGTACAAGAGACCCAGTACTTC
cdr3_aa: CASSSGDRVQETQYF

clone_size: few
v_call: TRBV14
d_call: TRBD1
j_call: TRBJ2-3
cdr3_nt: TGTGCCAGCAGCCCTTCGGACAGGGGGTACACAGATACGCAGTATTTT
cdr3_aa: CASSPSDRGYTDTQYF

clone_size: few
v_call: TRBV6-5
d_call: NA
j_call: TRBJ2-7
cdr3_nt: TGTGCCAGCAGAAAGGACAGTCGCTACGAGCAGTACTTC
cdr3_aa: CASRKDSRYEQYF

clone_size: many
v_call: TRBV20-1
d_call: TRBD2
j_call: TRBJ2-1
cdr3_nt: TGCAGTGCGCTTTCAATAGCGGGGGCCTTATTAAATGAGCAGTTCTTC
cdr3_aa: CSALSIAGALLNEQFF

clone_size: NA
v_call: TRBV4-1
d_call: NA
j_call: TRBJ1-2
cdr3_nt: TGCGCCAGCAGCCAACTTCAAGGGACGCGCTCTGGCTACACCTTC
cdr3_aa: CASSQLQGTRSGYTF

clone_size: NA
v_call: TRBV5-1
d_call: NA
j_call: TRBJ2-3
cdr3_nt: TGCGCCAGCAGGTCTCCCAGGGGAATGGGAGATACGCAGTATTTT
cdr3_aa: CASRSPRGMGDTQYF

clone_size: many
v_call: TRBV5-6
d_call: NA
j_call: TRBJ2-5
cdr3_nt: TGTGCCAGCAGCACACCGCCAGGGAATCTGGGGGCGGAGACCCAGTACTTC
cdr3_aa: CASSTPPGNLGAETQYF